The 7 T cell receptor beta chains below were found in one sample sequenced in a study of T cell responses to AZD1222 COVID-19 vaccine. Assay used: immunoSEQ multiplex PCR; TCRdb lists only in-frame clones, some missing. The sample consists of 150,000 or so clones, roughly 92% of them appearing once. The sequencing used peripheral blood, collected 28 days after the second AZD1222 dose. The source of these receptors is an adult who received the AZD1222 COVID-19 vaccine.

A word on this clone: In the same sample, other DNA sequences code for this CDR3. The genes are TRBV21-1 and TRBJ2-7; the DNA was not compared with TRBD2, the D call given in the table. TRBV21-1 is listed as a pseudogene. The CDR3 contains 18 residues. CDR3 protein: CASTLLGLAGPGAHEQYF. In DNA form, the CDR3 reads TGTGCCAGCACGCTACTAGGGCTAGCGGGTCCCGGGGCTCACGAGCAGTACTTC.

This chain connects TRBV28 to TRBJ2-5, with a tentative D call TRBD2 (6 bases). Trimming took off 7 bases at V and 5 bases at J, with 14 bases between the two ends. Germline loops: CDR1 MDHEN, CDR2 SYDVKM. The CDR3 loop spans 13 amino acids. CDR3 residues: CASIKPGGETQYF. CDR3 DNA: TGTGCCAGCATAAAGCCTGGGGGGGAGACCCAGTACTTC.

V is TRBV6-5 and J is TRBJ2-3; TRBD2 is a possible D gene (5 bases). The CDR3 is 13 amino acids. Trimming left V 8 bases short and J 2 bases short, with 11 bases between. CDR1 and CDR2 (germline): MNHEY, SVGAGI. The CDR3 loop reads CASAGWTTDTQYF. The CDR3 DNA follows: TGTGCCAGCGCGGGTTGGACCACAGATACGCAGTATTTT.

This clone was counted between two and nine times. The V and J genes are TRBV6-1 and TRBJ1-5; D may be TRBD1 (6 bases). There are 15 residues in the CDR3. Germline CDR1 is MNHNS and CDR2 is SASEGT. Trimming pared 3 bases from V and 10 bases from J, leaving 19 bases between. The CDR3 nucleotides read TGTGCCAGCAGTGATCGCCGGGACACCGCCATCCCCCAGCATTTT. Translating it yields CASSDRRDTAIPQHF.

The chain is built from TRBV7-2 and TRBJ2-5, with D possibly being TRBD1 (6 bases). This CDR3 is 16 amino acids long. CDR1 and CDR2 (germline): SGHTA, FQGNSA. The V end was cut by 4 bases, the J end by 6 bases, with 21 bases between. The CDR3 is CASSSPTRGRGKTQYF. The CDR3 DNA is TGTGCCAGCAGCTCACCAACCAGGGGAAGGGGAAAGACCCAGTACTTC. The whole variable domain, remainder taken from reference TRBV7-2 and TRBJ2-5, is GAGVSQSPSNKVTEKGKDVELRCDPISGHTALYWYRQSLGQGLEFLIYFQGNSAPDKSGLPSDRFSAERTGGSVSTLTIQRTQQEDSAVYLCASSSPTRGRGKTQYFGPGTRLLVL.

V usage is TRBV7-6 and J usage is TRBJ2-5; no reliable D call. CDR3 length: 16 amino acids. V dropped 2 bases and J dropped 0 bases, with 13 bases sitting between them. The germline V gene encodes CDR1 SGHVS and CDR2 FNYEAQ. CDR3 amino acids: CASSLLLGLYQETQYF. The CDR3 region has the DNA TGTGCCAGCAGCTTATTATTAGGCTTGTACCAAGAGACCCAGTACTTC.

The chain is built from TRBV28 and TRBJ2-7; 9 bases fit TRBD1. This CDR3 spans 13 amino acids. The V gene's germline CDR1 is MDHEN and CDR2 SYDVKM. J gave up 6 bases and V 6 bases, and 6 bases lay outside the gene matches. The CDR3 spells CASRRQTGGEQYF. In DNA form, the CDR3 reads TGTGCCAGCAGGCGACAGACAGGGGGCGAGCAGTACTTC.